These 25 T cell receptor beta chains originate from one sample sequenced in a study of beta chain features in type 1 diabetes. Whole-study findings and limits: Shorter TCRB CDR3s, moderately but significantly so, marked every one of the four CD4+ subsets in Type 1 diabetes patients.

The isolated RNA, all of it, was reverse transcribed, so expressed TCRB transcripts were what got sequenced. Clones were read by immunoSEQ multiplex PCR, and TCRdb kept only the in-frame ones, dropping some. The data contain about 160,000 clones, about 8.1% of them seen just once; the ten biggest clones take up more than 0.45%. Their antigen targets remain unknown. Sequencing was done on a sample of central memory CD4+ T cells from blood. The receptors stem from a woman aged 18-29 years with type 1 diabetes.

With regard to this clone: The junction departs from germline at one end; a sequencing error may be responsible. The J gene is TRBJ1-2, the V gene TRBV11-2; 8 bases are shared with TRBD1. In germline, CDR1 is SGHAT, CDR2 FQNNGV. The CDR3 covers 15 residues. The CDR3 sequence: CASSQALTGGYGYTF. CDR3 coding DNA: TGCGCCAGCAGCCAAGCGCTTACAGGGGGCTATGGCTACACCTTC.

This clone was seen only a few times. Here the CDR3 DNA reads TGTGCCACCAGCAGAGAGGGTCGAGCGGGGGGGGGTGAGCAGTTCTTC. Protein: CATSREGRAGGGEQFF. The genes are TRBV15 and TRBJ2-1, with 10 positions matching TRBD2. This CDR3 is 16 amino acids long. Germline trimming cut 0 bases from V and 9 bases from J; bases unmatched to any gene: 8. The germline gives CDR1 LNHNV, CDR2 YYDKDF (reference sequence).

CDR3 sequence: CSPGQGDEQYF. CDR3 coding DNA: TGCAGCCCCGGACAGGGTGACGAGCAGTACTTC. The chain couples TRBV20-1 to TRBJ2-7; TRBD1 matches at 8 bases. The CDR3 covers 11 residues. Germline loops: CDR1 DFQATT, CDR2 SNEGSKA (reference sequence).

This clone was counted a few times. The chain combines TRBV28 with TRBJ2-5; tentative D call: TRBD2 (6 bases). The length of the CDR3 is 14 residues. V lost 5 bases, J lost 7 bases, and 17 bases lay in between. Germline CDR1 is MDHEN and CDR2 is SYDVKM. CDR3 nucleotide sequence: TGTGCCAGCAGTCCGCCGGGGGATCTCGTGACCCAGTACTTC. Its translation: CASSPPGDLVTQYF. Looking up the rest from reference TRBV28 and TRBJ2-5 gives the full variable domain: DVKVTQSSRYLVKRTGEKVFLECVQDMDHENMFWYRQDPGLGLRLIYFSYDVKMKEKGDIPEGYSVSREKKERFSLILESASTNQTSMYLCASSPPGDLVTQYFGPGTRLLVL.

The rearrangement joins TRBV7-8 to TRBJ1-1; 8 bases are shared with TRBD1. V lost 1 base to trimming and J lost 3 bases; unmatched junction nucleotides: 10. The CDR3 extends over 17 amino acids. Looked up from germline, CDR1 is SGHVS and CDR2 is FQNEAQ. CDR3 amino acids: CASSLVSGQVGDTEAFF. In DNA form, the CDR3 reads TGTGCCAGCAGCTTAGTCTCGGGACAGGTCGGGGACACTGAAGCTTTCTTT.

This clone was seen more than once but under ten times. The chain employs TRBV7-2 and TRBJ1-3, with TRBD1 as a possible D gene (6 bases). Between the trimmed V and J ends, which lost 5 bases and 0 bases, there was a span of 17 bases. Germline CDR1 is SGHTA and CDR2 is FQGNSA. CDR3 length: 17 amino acids. DNA of the CDR3: TGTGCCAGCAGCCAGTCCCAGCCCAGGGGCTCTGGAAACACCATATATTTT. Its protein product is CASSQSQPRGSGNTIYF.

This clone was observed a few times. Distinct nucleotide sequences in the sample also encode this CDR3. The chain couples TRBV18 to TRBJ2-7; a possible D gene is TRBD1 (5 bases). V was clipped by 2 bases and J by 0 bases, with 8 bases between them. The V gene's germline CDR1 is KGHSH and CDR2 LQKENI. The CDR3 runs to 14 residues. In DNA form, the CDR3 reads TGTGCCAGCTCACCAGGACAAACCTCCTACGAGCAGTACTTC. This codes for CASSPGQTSYEQYF. Full variable domain (outside the CDR3, taken from reference TRBV18 and TRBJ2-7): NAGVMQNPRHLVRRRGQEARLRCSPMKGHSHVYWYRQLPEEGLKFMVYLQKENIIDESGMPKERFSAEFPKEGPSILRIQQVVRGDSAAYFCASSPGQTSYEQYFGPGTRLTVT.

Comment on this clone: The junction does not match germline at one end; this may be a read error. The chain uses TRBV4-3 and TRBJ2-1; tentative D call: TRBD2 (5 bases). The CDR3 sequence is 14 residues long. Germline V gives CDR1 LGHNA, CDR2 YSLEER. This CDR3 reads CASSQGWEYNEQFF. The CDR3 DNA reads TGCGCCAGCAGTCAAGGCTGGGAGTACAATGAGCAGTTCTTC.

This clone has just a few counts. The chain carries TRBV7-2 and TRBJ2-3; possible D gene TRBD2, 6 bases. The CDR3 is made up of 14 amino acids. The germline gives CDR1 SGHTA, CDR2 FQGNSA. V shed 8 bases and J shed 0 bases, with 12 bases lying between them. The CDR3 spells CASGPGTSTDTQYF. In nucleotides, the CDR3 is TGTGCCAGCGGACCCGGGACTAGCACAGATACGCAGTATTTT.

This clone was counted a few times. The chain uses TRBV7-2 and TRBJ2-5, with 7 positions matching TRBD2. With 10 bases clipped from V and 0 bases from J, the junction kept 8 bases outside the gene matches. CDR1 is SGHTA, CDR2 FQGNSA, per germline. This CDR3 has 14 residues. For the CDR3, the DNA is TGTGCCACAACAAAGGGAGGGTACCAAGAGACCCAGTACTTC. Translation: CATTKGGYQETQYF.

This clone was observed a few times. The J gene is TRBJ2-2, the V gene TRBV7-3, with 9 bases lining up with TRBD2. Germline assignment: CDR1 SGHTA and CDR2 FQGTGA. The CDR3 consists of 15 residues. J was trimmed by 5 bases and V by 5 bases; bases with no gene match: 6. The CDR3 region has the DNA TGTGCCAGCAGCGCCCTTAGCGGGGGAACCGGGGAGCTGTTTTTT. Protein sequence: CASSALSGGTGELFF. Filled out from reference TRBV7-3 and TRBJ2-2, the complete variable domain reads GAGVSQTPSNKVTEKGKYVELRCDPISGHTALYWYRQSLGQGPEFLIYFQGTGAADDSGLPNDRFFAVRPEGSVSTLKIQRTERGDSAVYLCASSALSGGTGELFFGEGSRLTVL.

This clone was counted between two and nine times. CDR3 loop: CAWSVLAGTNTQYF. The CDR3 nucleotides are TGTGCCTGGAGTGTACTAGCGGGAACAAATACGCAGTATTTT. The chain couples TRBV30 to TRBJ2-3; 10 nucleotides line up with TRBD2. V lost 0 bases and J lost 7; bases outside the gene matches: 4. The CDR3 length is 14 residues. The germline V gene has CDR1 GTSNPN and CDR2 SVGIG (reference sequence).

This sequence joins TRBV7-3 and TRBJ2-5, with TRBD1 as a possible D gene (6 bases). The ends were cut back, 5 bases at V and 5 bases at J, with 18 bases in the middle. CDR3 size: 15 residues. Germline V gives CDR1 SGHTA, CDR2 FQGTGA. This CDR3 reads CASSQAGGEWETQYF. CDR3 nucleotide sequence: TGTGCCAGCAGCCAAGCTGGGGGCGAATGGGAGACCCAGTACTTC.

This clone was observed a few times. The gene calls are TRBV29-1 and TRBJ1-1; a weak D match, TRBD1 (6 bases). Per germline, CDR1 SQVTM and CDR2 ANQGSEA. This CDR3 has 12 amino acids. V lost 4 bases to trimming and J lost 1 base, with 7 bases between them. CDR3 nucleotides: TGCAGCGTTGGACAGGCGAACACTGAAGCTTTCTTT. Amino acid sequence: CSVGQANTEAFF.

V gene TRBV2 combines with J gene TRBJ1-4; D is ambiguous. The CDR3 spans 11 residues. Trimming took off 2 bases at V and 11 bases at J, with 6 bases between the two ends. Germline V lookup: CDR1 SNHLY, CDR2 FYNNEI. CDR3 DNA: TGTGCCAGCAGTGAATCGGAGAAACTGTTTTTT. Encoded protein: CASSESEKLFF.

This clone came up many times. The chain carries TRBV7-2 and TRBJ2-5; 7 nucleotides line up with TRBD1. The CDR3 has 13 residues. V was clipped by 7 bases and J by 7 bases; unmatched bases: 9. Per the germline V gene, CDR1 is SGHTA and CDR2 is FQGNSA. The chain's CDR3 is CASNRQGSGTQYF. The CDR3 DNA follows: TGTGCCAGCAATCGACAGGGATCGGGGACCCAGTACTTC.

V and J are TRBV7-9 and TRBJ2-2, with no clear D. CDR3 size: 14 residues. Germline V lookup: CDR1 SEHNR, CDR2 FQNEAQ (reference sequence). Trimming removed 1 base at V and 4 bases at J, with 7 bases between. The chain's CDR3 is CASSLDGGTGELFF. The CDR3 DNA reads TGTGCCAGCAGCTTAGACGGTGGCACCGGGGAGCTGTTTTTT.

The chain links TRBV19 to TRBJ1-6; 7 bases line up with TRBD1. CDR3 length equals 15 residues. Germline loops: CDR1 LNHDA, CDR2 SQIVND (reference sequence). V trimming: 6 bases; J trimming: 8 bases; junction bases outside the gene matches: 10. The CDR3 DNA reads as TGTGCCAGTAGAAGGACAGGCCTTGAGGATTCACCCCTCCACTTT. Translated: CASRRTGLEDSPLHF.

This clone was seen a handful of times. V usage is TRBV6-6 and J usage is TRBJ1-1; no firm D call. CDR1 and CDR2 from the germline V gene are MNHNY and SVGAGI (reference sequence). V was cut by 2 bases and J by 3 bases, with 7 bases left in between. The CDR3 covers 13 residues. This CDR3 reads CASSYRTDTEAFF. The CDR3 coding sequence is TGTGCCAGCAGTTACCGCACGGACACTGAAGCTTTCTTT.

The J gene is TRBJ1-5, the V gene TRBV2; no reliable D call. The CDR3 consists of 16 residues. V was clipped by 2 bases and J by 5 bases, with 16 bases between them. Germline values: CDR1 SNHLY, CDR2 FYNNEI. The chain's CDR3 is CASSEPGVGSHQPQHF. In DNA, the CDR3 is TGTGCCAGCAGTGAACCGGGAGTAGGGTCTCATCAGCCCCAGCATTTT.

This clone has just a few counts. The gene calls are TRBV4-3 and TRBJ2-1; TRBD2 matches 7 bases. Trimming at V came to 1 base and at J to 5 bases, leaving 8 bases not matched to a gene. CDR1 and CDR2 from the germline V gene are LGHNA and YSLEER. The CDR3 sequence is 16 residues long. The CDR3 sequence is CASSQGAASGHNEQFF. CDR3 coding DNA: TGCGCCAGCAGCCAAGGGGCGGCTAGCGGACACAATGAGCAGTTCTTC.

V and J are TRBV29-1 and TRBJ2-2, with D unclear. Germline V lookup: CDR1 SQVTM, CDR2 ANQGSEA. V shed 5 bases and J shed 6 bases, with 10 bases lying between them. CDR3 length: 12 residues. CDR3 loop: CSVYLIAGELFF. The CDR3 nucleotides read TGCAGCGTTTATTTAATAGCCGGGGAGCTGTTTTTT.

V is TRBV18 and J is TRBJ1-2, with D possibly matching TRBD1 (6 bases). The CDR3 spans 13 residues. Germline CDR1 is KGHSH and CDR2 is LQKENI. V lost 5 bases and J lost 5, with 12 bases in between. CDR3 sequence: CASSAGAYYGYTF. CDR3 DNA: TGTGCCAGCTCAGCGGGGGCCTATTATGGCTACACCTTC.

In its sample, this clone was seen a few times. J is TRBJ1-5 and V is TRBV28, with a tentative D call TRBD1 (5 bases). In germline, CDR1 is MDHEN, CDR2 SYDVKM. CDR3 size: 14 residues. V was shortened by 7 bases and J by 5 bases, with 15 bases between the two germline ends. The CDR3 is CASTIQGTYQPQHF. The DNA for the CDR3 is TGTGCCAGCACTATCCAGGGTACATATCAGCCCCAGCATTTT.

The chain recombines TRBV7-9 with TRBJ1-4; D is ambiguous. Germline loops: CDR1 SEHNR, CDR2 FQNEAQ (reference sequence). V shed 7 bases and J shed 10 bases, with 19 bases lying between them. This CDR3 has 14 amino acids. The CDR3 sequence: CASTPQAKEGKLFF. The CDR3 nucleotides read TGTGCCAGCACCCCTCAAGCAAAAGAGGGAAAACTGTTTTTT. Full variable domain (missing parts from reference TRBV7-9 and TRBJ1-4): DTGVSQNPRHKITKRGQNVTFRCDPISEHNRLYWYRQTLGQGPEFLTYFQNEAQLEKSRLLSDRFSAERPKGSFSTLEIQRTEQGDSAMYLCASTPQAKEGKLFFGSGTQLSVL.